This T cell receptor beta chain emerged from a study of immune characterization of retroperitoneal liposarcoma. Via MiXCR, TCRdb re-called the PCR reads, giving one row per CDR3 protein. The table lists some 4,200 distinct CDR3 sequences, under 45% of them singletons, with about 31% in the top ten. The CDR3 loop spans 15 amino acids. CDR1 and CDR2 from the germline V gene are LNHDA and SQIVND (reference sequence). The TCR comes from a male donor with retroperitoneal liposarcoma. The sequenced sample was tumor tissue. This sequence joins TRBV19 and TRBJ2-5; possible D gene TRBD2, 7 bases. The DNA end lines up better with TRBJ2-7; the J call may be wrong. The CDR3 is CASSINREGGDEQYF. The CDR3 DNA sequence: TGTGCCAGTAGTATAAATCGAGAGGGGGGGGACGAGCAGTACTTC.